This T cell receptor beta chain was profiled in a study of cytomegalovirus exposure and HLA in healthy donors. In this sample, this clone turned up a few times. The primer mix had 60 Vbeta and 13 Jbeta primers. Data came from immunoSEQ multiplex PCR; TCRdb stores just in-frame clones and leaves some out. The sample lists 210,000 or so clones, 77% occurring once. The CDR3 consists of 13 residues. V lost 7 bases and J lost 1, with 13 bases in between. Germline V gene lookup returns CDR1 GTSNPN and CDR2 SVGIG (reference sequence). The chain is built from TRBV30 and TRBJ1-1; perhaps TRBD1 as D (6 bases). The specimen sequenced was PBMCs. The TCR originated in a woman in her sixties or seventies in good health and CMV-seropositive. CDR3 in DNA: TGTGCCTTGACCACAGGGAGGAACACTGAAGCTTTCTTT. It yields the protein CALTTGRNTEAFF.